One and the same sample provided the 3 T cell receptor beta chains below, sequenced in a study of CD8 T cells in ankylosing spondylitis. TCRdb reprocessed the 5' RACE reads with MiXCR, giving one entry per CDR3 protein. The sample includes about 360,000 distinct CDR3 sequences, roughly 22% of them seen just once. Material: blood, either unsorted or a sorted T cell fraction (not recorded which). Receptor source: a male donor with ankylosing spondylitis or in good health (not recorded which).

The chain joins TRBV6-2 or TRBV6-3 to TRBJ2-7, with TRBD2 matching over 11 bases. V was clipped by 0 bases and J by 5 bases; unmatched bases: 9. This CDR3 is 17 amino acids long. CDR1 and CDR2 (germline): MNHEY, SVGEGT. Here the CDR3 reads CASSYSTSGGKPHEQYF. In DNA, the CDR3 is TGTGCCAGCAGTTACTCCACTAGCGGGGGTAAACCCCACGAGCAGTACTTC.

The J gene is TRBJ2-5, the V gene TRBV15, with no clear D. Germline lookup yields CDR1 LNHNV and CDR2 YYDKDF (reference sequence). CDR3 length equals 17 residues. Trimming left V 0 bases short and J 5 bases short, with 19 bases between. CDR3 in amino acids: CATSRDKTPIGWETQYF. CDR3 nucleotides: TGTGCCACCAGCAGAGATAAGACACCGATAGGTTGGGAGACCCAGTACTTC.

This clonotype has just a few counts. The CDR3 nucleotides are TGCAGTACCTTGGGGGGGCCTTACTATAATTCACCCCTCCACTTT. It specifies CSTLGGPYYNSPLHF. The chain uses TRBV20-1 and TRBJ1-6, with a weak D call TRBD1 (6 bases). V dropped 8 bases and J dropped 3 bases, with 17 bases sitting between them. Germline V lookup: CDR1 DFQATT, CDR2 SNEGSKA (reference sequence). The CDR3 runs to 15 residues.